The 30 T cell receptor beta chains below all came from one sample that was sequenced in a study of T cell repertoires in aging, cancer and after chemotherapy. A mixed TRB-A/B primer pool amplified rearranged TRB by multiplex touch-down PCR. TCRdb redid the calling of the multiplex PCR reads with MiXCR, one entry per CDR3 protein. The repertoire includes 3,000 to 3,500 distinct CDR3 sequences, about 26% of them detected once, and around 4.2% sits in the top ten. Amplification of TCR beta used genomic DNA extracted from peripheral blood. The source material was blood. These receptors were collected from a human donor with a solid tumor.

In its sample, this clonotype was seen a few times. The genes are TRBV5-4 and TRBJ1-1; D perhaps matches TRBD1 (5 bases). Germline V gives CDR1 SGHNT, CDR2 YYREEE (reference sequence). V was shortened by 3 bases and J by 2 bases, with 11 bases between the two germline ends. The CDR3 runs 14 residues. The CDR3 DNA follows: TGTGCCAGCAGCTCCAGGGTCCCAAACACTGAAGCTTTCTTT. Encoded protein: CASSSRVPNTEAFF.

The sample holds a few counts of this clonotype. The chain has TRBV20-1 and TRBJ2-7; TRBD1 aligns across 11 bases. Unmatched junction bases numbered 7, after V lost 3 bases and J lost 6 bases. Per the germline V gene, CDR1 is DFQATT and CDR2 is SNEGSKA (reference sequence). The CDR3 covers 14 residues. Here the CDR3 DNA reads TGCAGTGCTAGGACCGGGACAGGGGGAAGCGAGCAGTACTTC. This codes for CSARTGTGGSEQYF.

This clonotype was observed a handful of times. The gene calls are TRBV20-1 and TRBJ2-1, with D possibly being TRBD1 or TRBD2 (6 bases each). This CDR3 region has 15 residues. Germline CDR1 is DFQATT and CDR2 is SNEGSKA (reference sequence). V was trimmed by 3 bases and J by 7 bases, leaving 19 bases between them. This CDR3 reads CSASSTEGGLNEQFF. The CDR3 DNA is TGCAGTGCTAGCTCAACGGAAGGGGGGCTGAATGAGCAGTTCTTC.

As concerns this clonotype: One base away lies a much larger clone, so this may be a sequencing read error. V is TRBV6-2 or TRBV6-3 and J is TRBJ1-2; D call uncertain. There are 14 residues in the CDR3. From germline, CDR1 is MNHEY and CDR2 SVGEGT. V was cut by 7 bases and J by 4 bases, with 16 bases left in between. The DNA for the CDR3 is TGTGCCAGCATGAGGACGCACGACGGCTATGGCTACACCTTC. It specifies CASMRTHDGYGYTF.

The V gene is TRBV4-3, the J gene TRBJ1-1; D remains ambiguous. CDR1 and CDR2 (germline): LGHNA, YSLEER. The length of the CDR3 is 11 residues. V lost 3 bases to trimming and J lost 2 bases, with 1 base between them. The CDR3 coding sequence is TGCGCCAGCAGCCATAACACTGAAGCTTTCTTT. Translated: CASSHNTEAFF.

This chain links TRBV27 with TRBJ1-1, with TRBD1 as a possible D gene (5 bases). The CDR3 runs 14 residues. Trimming shortened V by 7 bases and J by 6 bases, and 18 bases separated the two germline ends. Per germline, CDR1 MNHEY and CDR2 SMNVEV (reference sequence). The CDR3 nucleotides are TGTGCCAGCACCCCCTTAAGGGGCAGCGCTGAAGCTTTCTTT. Its translation is CASTPLRGSAEAFF.

This rearrangement joins TRBV27 to TRBJ2-7, with TRBD1 matching 7 bases. The CDR3 is 15 amino acids. Per the germline V gene, CDR1 is MNHEY and CDR2 is SMNVEV (reference sequence). Trimming cost V 1 base and J 2 bases; bases outside gene matches: 5. The CDR3 DNA sequence: TGTGCCAGCAGTTTATTTGCAGGGGGTGCCTACGAGCAGTACTTC. Its protein is CASSLFAGGAYEQYF.

The chain combines TRBV5-1 with TRBJ2-1; TRBD1 might be the D (6 bases). Germline assignment: CDR1 SGHRS and CDR2 YFSETQ. The CDR3 contains 16 residues. Between the trimmed V and J ends, which lost 0 bases and 1 base, there was a span of 11 bases. The CDR3 region is CASSLAGRGSYNEQFF. CDR3 nucleotides: TGCGCCAGCAGCTTGGCCGGCAGGGGATCCTACAATGAGCAGTTCTTC.

This clonotype counts as medium-sized. The genes are TRBV30 and TRBJ2-7; D gene ambiguous. The CDR3 has 12 residues. The germline gives CDR1 GTSNPN, CDR2 SVGIG (reference sequence). V gave up 4 bases and J gave up 5 bases, with 12 bases separating them. This CDR3 is CAWNFGMNEQYF. CDR3 nucleotides: TGTGCCTGGAATTTTGGAATGAACGAGCAGTACTTC.

The chain is built from TRBV2 and TRBJ2-3; D unresolved. The CDR3 extends over 15 amino acids. Germline V gene lookup returns CDR1 SNHLY and CDR2 FYNNEI. V was pared by 3 bases and J by 0 bases, with 10 bases between. The CDR3 spells CASSDDGTSTDTQYF. The CDR3, as DNA: TGTGCCAGCAGTGACGACGGTACTAGCACAGATACGCAGTATTTT.

This clonotype appeared a few times. V and J are TRBV19 and TRBJ1-5; D unresolved. The CDR3 runs 13 residues. The germline V gene has CDR1 LNHDA and CDR2 SQIVND (reference sequence). Trimming pared 3 bases from V and 4 bases from J, leaving 7 bases between. The CDR3 is CASSMRPNQPQHF. CDR3 nucleotides: TGTGCCAGTAGTATGAGGCCGAATCAGCCCCAGCATTTT.

The chain uses TRBV7-2 and TRBJ2-7; D may be TRBD2 (5 bases). This CDR3 is 15 amino acids long. The V end lost 5 bases, the J end lost 4 bases, and 18 bases lay between the germline ends. Germline CDR1 SGHTA, CDR2 FQGNSA. The CDR3 spells CASSAILGPGYEQYF. The CDR3 nucleotides are TGTGCCAGCAGCGCAATACTAGGGCCGGGATACGAGCAGTACTTC.

This clonotype has just a few counts. The chain has TRBV30 and TRBJ1-5, with unresolved D. The CDR3 has 15 residues. Germline-derived CDR1 and CDR2 are GTSNPN and SVGIG (reference sequence). The V end was cut by 0 bases, the J end by 4 bases, with 13 bases between. CDR3 DNA: TGTGCCTGGAGTGTAGCTGTGGGATTGAATCAGCCCCAGCATTTT. This encodes CAWSVAVGLNQPQHF.

By its share, this clonotype is medium-sized. V is TRBV19 and J is TRBJ2-3, with D hard to call. This CDR3 spans 13 amino acids. Germline V lookup: CDR1 LNHDA, CDR2 SQIVND (reference sequence). V was pared by 5 bases and J by 3 bases, with 9 bases between. Here the CDR3 reads CASSWTVTDTQYF. In DNA form, the CDR3 reads TGTGCCAGTAGTTGGACGGTTACAGATACGCAGTATTTT.

In its sample, this clonotype ranks as medium-sized. V usage is TRBV29-1 and J usage is TRBJ2-7; 12 bases map to TRBD1. CDR1 and CDR2 (germline): SQVTM, ANQGSEA. This CDR3 is 15 amino acids long. V trimming: 5 bases; J trimming: 0 bases; junction bases outside the gene matches: 5. CDR3 in amino acids: CSVRGQGAPSYEQYF. CDR3 DNA: TGCAGCGTTCGGGGACAGGGGGCCCCCTCCTACGAGCAGTACTTC.

This clonotype was detected only a few times. This chain connects TRBV5-6 to TRBJ1-5; the D is unclear. The CDR3 has 11 residues. V was pared by 8 bases and J by 8 bases, with 11 bases between. Looked up from germline, CDR1 is SGHDT and CDR2 is YYEEEE. The CDR3 region is CARLVLEPQHF. In nucleotides, the CDR3 is TGTGCCAGATTGGTCCTGGAGCCCCAGCATTTT.

In its sample, this clonotype is medium-sized (0.01 to 0.1%). The V call is TRBV19, the J call TRBJ2-6; the D is unclear. The V gene lost 4 bases and the J gene lost 0 bases, with 10 bases spanning the gap. This CDR3 has 16 residues. Germline V lookup: CDR1 LNHDA, CDR2 SQIVND (reference sequence). The CDR3 reads CASSRSLSSGANVLTF. DNA for the CDR3: TGTGCCAGTAGTAGATCCTTGAGCTCTGGGGCCAACGTCCTGACTTTC.

This clonotype is categorized as medium-sized. This chain joins TRBV7-2 and TRBJ2-3, with 8 bases matching TRBD1. With 5 bases clipped from V and 5 bases from J, the junction kept 12 bases outside the gene matches. This CDR3 comprises 16 residues. The V gene's germline CDR1 is SGHTA and CDR2 FQGNSA. CDR3 sequence reads: CASSPITQGEKDTQYF. The CDR3 nucleotides read TGTGCCAGCAGCCCAATCACACAGGGGGAGAAAGATACGCAGTATTTT.

By share, this clonotype counts as medium-sized. The chain couples TRBV30 to TRBJ2-7; D is unresolved. Germline lookup yields CDR1 GTSNPN and CDR2 SVGIG (reference sequence). Trimming removed 4 bases from V and 0 bases from J, with 4 bases in between. This CDR3 spans 11 amino acids. The CDR3 sequence is CAWKVSYEQYF. The CDR3 coding sequence is TGTGCCTGGAAGGTCTCCTACGAGCAGTACTTC.

This clonotype showed up just a few times. The rearrangement links TRBV6-5 to TRBJ2-1, with 10 bases that match TRBD1. CDR1 MNHEY and CDR2 SVGAGI come from the germline V gene. The CDR3 extends over 15 amino acids. Trimming took 5 bases from V and 7 from J; bases not matched to a gene: 8. The CDR3 bases are TGTGCCAGCAGTCTAGGGGACAGGGGTGTTAATGAGCAGTTCTTC. This sequence encodes CASSLGDRGVNEQFF.

The rearrangement uses TRBV18 and TRBJ2-7; perhaps TRBD1 as D (6 bases). The length of the CDR3 is 14 residues. CDR1 is KGHSH, CDR2 LQKENI, per germline. V was clipped by 3 bases and J by 4 bases, with 13 bases between them. As DNA, the CDR3 is TGTGCCAGCTCACCCCGGTTAGGGGGTTACGAGCAGTACTTC. Protein sequence: CASSPRLGGYEQYF.

Judged by abundance, this clonotype is medium-sized. V usage is TRBV7-6 and J usage is TRBJ1-3; unclear D gene. Trimming stripped 1 base from V and 4 bases from J, with 11 bases between. Germline V CDR1 and CDR2: SGHVS, FNYEAQ. The length of the CDR3 is 15 residues. The CDR3 region has the DNA TGTGCCAGCAGCTTAGGGGGAACCGCCGGAAACACCATATATTTT. Translated, it gives CASSLGGTAGNTIYF.

The chain uses TRBV13 and TRBJ2-7; 8 bases agree with TRBD2. The J segment lost 3 bases and the V segment lost 2 bases, leaving 3 bases of the junction unmatched. The CDR3 runs to 14 residues. Germline V gene data show CDR1 as PRHDT and CDR2 as FYEKMQ (reference sequence). For the CDR3, the DNA is TGTGCCAGCAGCTTATCAAGCGGGGGCTACGAGCAGTACTTC. It yields the protein CASSLSSGGYEQYF.

V usage is TRBV15 and J usage is TRBJ2-5; TRBD1 matches at 9 bases. CDR1 is LNHNV and CDR2 is YYDKDF in the germline V gene (reference sequence). After removal of 0 bases from V and 5 bases from J, the junction contained 4 bases not matched to a gene. The CDR3 has 15 amino acids. CDR3 region: CATSRDTTGGETQYF. In DNA form, the CDR3 reads TGTGCCACCAGCAGAGATACGACAGGGGGGGAGACCCAGTACTTC. Full variable domain (outside the CDR3, taken from reference TRBV15 and TRBJ2-5): DAMVIQNPRYQVTQFGKPVTLSCSQTLNHNVMYWYQQKSSQAPKLLFHYYDKDFNNEADTPDNFQSRRPNTSFCFLDIRSPGLGDTAMYLCATSRDTTGGETQYFGPGTRLLVL.

The chain uses TRBV6-5 and TRBJ2-7; the match to TRBD2 covers 10 bases. With V trimmed by 4 bases and J by 5 bases, 11 bases remained unmatched. This CDR3 is 16 amino acids long. Germline V gene sequence: CDR1 MNHEY, CDR2 SVGAGI. In nucleotides, the CDR3 is TGTGCCAGCAGTTTGTTCGGACTAGCGGAAGTCCACGAGCAGTACTTC. It is translated as CASSLFGLAEVHEQYF.

V and J are TRBV7-3 and TRBJ2-2; D call uncertain. Trimming left V 0 bases short and J 9 bases short, with 20 bases between. The CDR3 is 17 amino acids. Germline V lookup: CDR1 SGHTA, CDR2 FQGTGA. In DNA, the CDR3 is TGTGCCAGCAGCTTAACTTCGTTTGGACCCCTCTCCCGGGAGCTGTTTTTT. Amino acids: CASSLTSFGPLSRELFF.

This clonotype was detected a few times. This chain connects TRBV19 to TRBJ1-6, with TRBD1 as a possible D gene (5 bases). This CDR3 comprises 13 residues. Trimming cost V 11 bases and J 8 bases, with 16 bases left between them. Germline-derived CDR1 and CDR2 are LNHDA and SQIVND (reference sequence). CDR3 DNA: TGTGCCGGCAGTCGGGGGATGGATTCACCCCTCCACTTT. It encodes CAGSRGMDSPLHF.

This clonotype has only a few counts. The V and J genes are TRBV9 and TRBJ2-2; the D is unclear. V was pared by 0 bases and J by 7 bases, with 10 bases between. CDR1 is SGDLS and CDR2 is YYNGEE in the germline V gene. The CDR3 has 14 amino acids. CDR3 nucleotides: TGTGCCAGCAGCGTAGTGGCGGCGGACGGGGAGCTGTTTTTT. Translating gives CASSVVAADGELFF.

The CDR3 sequence: CASSSNRVSYEQYF. The CDR3 bases are TGTGCCAGCAGCTCCAACCGGGTTTCCTACGAGCAGTACTTC. V gene TRBV7-2 combines with J gene TRBJ2-7, with D unresolved. V lost 4 bases and J lost 1, with 11 bases in between. Germline V gene sequence: CDR1 SGHTA, CDR2 FQGNSA. The CDR3 contains 14 residues.

The chain couples TRBV6-2 or TRBV6-3 to TRBJ2-3; 8 positions match TRBD2. CDR1 MNHEY and CDR2 SVGEGT come from the germline V gene. This CDR3 comprises 15 residues. Trimming at V came to 3 bases and at J to 0 bases, leaving 2 bases not matched to a gene. This CDR3 is CASSYSGVSTDTQYF. The DNA for the CDR3 is TGTGCCAGCAGTTATAGCGGGGTTAGCACAGATACGCAGTATTTT.